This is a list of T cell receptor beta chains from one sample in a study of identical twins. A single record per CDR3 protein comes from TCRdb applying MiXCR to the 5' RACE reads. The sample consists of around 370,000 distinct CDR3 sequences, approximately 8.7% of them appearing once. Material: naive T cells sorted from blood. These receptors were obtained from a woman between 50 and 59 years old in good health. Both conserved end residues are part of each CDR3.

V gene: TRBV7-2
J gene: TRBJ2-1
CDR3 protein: CASSLSQNNEQFF

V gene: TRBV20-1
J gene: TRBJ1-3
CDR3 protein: CSASPLAASGNTIYF

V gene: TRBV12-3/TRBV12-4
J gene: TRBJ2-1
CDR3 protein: CASRLGQINEQFF

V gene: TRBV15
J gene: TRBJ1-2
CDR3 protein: CATSRDNSAVSNYGYTF

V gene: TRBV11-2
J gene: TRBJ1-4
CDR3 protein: CASSPDREKLFF

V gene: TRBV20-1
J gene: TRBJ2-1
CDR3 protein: CSWASGRTYNEQFF

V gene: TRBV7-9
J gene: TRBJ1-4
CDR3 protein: CASSLAARAEEKLFF

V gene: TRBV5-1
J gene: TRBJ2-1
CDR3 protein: CASSSMTGGAYNEQFF

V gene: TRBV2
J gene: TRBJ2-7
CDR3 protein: CASSDPGEQYF

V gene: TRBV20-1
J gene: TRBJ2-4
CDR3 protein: CSASPFDRGSPRIAKNIQYF

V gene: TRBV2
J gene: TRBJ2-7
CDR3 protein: CASSPRAGLPYEQYF

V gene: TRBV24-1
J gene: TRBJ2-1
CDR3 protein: CATSDLGGPNNEQFF

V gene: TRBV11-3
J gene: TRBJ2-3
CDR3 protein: CASSRSPVDTQYF

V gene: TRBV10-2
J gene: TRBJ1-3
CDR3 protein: CASSEQGGSGNTIYF

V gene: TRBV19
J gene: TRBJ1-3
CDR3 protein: CASKGIGNTIYF

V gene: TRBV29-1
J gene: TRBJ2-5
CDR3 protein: CSVEKETQYF

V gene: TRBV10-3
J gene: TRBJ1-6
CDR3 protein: CAIKPTGDNSPLHF